This TCR beta chain originates from a study of blood T cell repertoires in COVID-19. Study in general: COVID-19 samples collected from the United States, Italy and Spain covered acute and convalescent phases. PBMCs, B-cell-depleted T cells, or T cells provided the cDNA or gDNA that made up the material.

CDR3 length equals 13 residues. V lost 1 base and J 1 base, leaving 4 bases between the germline ends. Under the authors' procedure: Amplification from reference gene primers served as the basis for estimated nucleated cell counts. Profiled with immunoSEQ multiplex PCR; TCRdb holds only in-frame clones, not every one. V and J calls and clone size are those listed in that table; D and trimming were worked out from the DNA. The sample includes some 150,000 clones, about 90% of them seen just once. This clone was recorded once. The sample holds other DNA sequences that translate to the same CDR3. The chain links TRBV12-3 or TRBV12-4 to TRBJ1-1; D not certain. This TCR was recovered from a man between 50 and 59 years old with acute or convalescent COVID-19. Sequences were obtained from peripheral blood. This CDR3 is CASSLGGNTEAFF. DNA for the CDR3: TGTGCCAGCAGTTTAGGAGGGAACACTGAAGCTTTCTTT.